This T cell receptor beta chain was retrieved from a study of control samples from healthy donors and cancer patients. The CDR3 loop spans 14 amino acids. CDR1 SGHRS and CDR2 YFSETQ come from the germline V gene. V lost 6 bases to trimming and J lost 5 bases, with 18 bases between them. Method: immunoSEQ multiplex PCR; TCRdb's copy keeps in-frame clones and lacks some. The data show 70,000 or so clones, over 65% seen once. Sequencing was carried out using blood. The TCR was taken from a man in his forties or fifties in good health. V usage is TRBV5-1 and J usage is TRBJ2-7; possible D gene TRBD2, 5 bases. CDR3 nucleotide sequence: TGCGCCAGCACCATTACGACGGGGTCTGACGAGCAGTACTTC. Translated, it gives CASTITTGSDEQYF.